Following are 3 T cell receptor beta chains from one sample sequenced in a study of regulatory T cells in long-lasting Graves disease. Time point: newly diagnosed GD, antithyroid drugs for less than 3 months. The TCR library used RNA extracted from PBMCs. HTBI primers from iRepertoire and Arm-PCR of CDR3 regions yielded the TCR beta libraries. MiXCR, run by TCRdb on the multiplex PCR reads, gives a single entry per CDR3 protein. The sample holds 500,000 or so distinct CDR3 sequences, 15% to 20% seen once. A further study also used this sample, focusing on T cells in Graves' hyperthyroidism and ophthalmopathy.

The sample in question was peripheral blood mononuclear cells (PBMCs), obtained at new diagnosis, from a patient treated with antithyroid drugs. The receptors here all came from a woman in her forties or fifties with Graves disease.

This clonotype was recorded at least ten times. CDR3 bases: TGTGCCAGCAGCTTCGACAGGGTGGGACTAGCGGGGAATGAGCAGTTCTTC. The encoded protein is CASSFDRVGLAGNEQFF. The gene calls are TRBV11-2 and TRBJ2-1, with 13 positions matching TRBD2. Germline assignment: CDR1 SGHAT and CDR2 FQNNGV. V lost 3 bases, J lost 7 bases, and 9 bases stayed unmatched. The CDR3 has 17 amino acids.

J is TRBJ2-2 and V is TRBV5-1; TRBD2 agrees at 8 bases. V trimming: 5 bases; J trimming: 4 bases; junction bases outside the gene matches: 7. CDR1 SGHRS and CDR2 YFSETQ come from the germline V gene. The CDR3 has 15 residues. CDR3 amino acids: CASSSGVLFTGELFF. The CDR3 DNA sequence: TGCGCCAGCAGTAGCGGGGTTTTGTTCACCGGGGAGCTGTTTTTT.

The sample holds many counts of this clonotype. The chain recombines TRBV5-1 with TRBJ2-1; TRBD1 or TRBD2 may be the D gene (6 bases each). V was cut by 0 bases and J by 2 bases, with 12 bases left in between. Germline V gene lookup returns CDR1 SGHRS and CDR2 YFSETQ. The CDR3 is 16 amino acids. The CDR3 loop reads CASSLVGGLTYNEQFF. As DNA, the CDR3 is TGCGCCAGCAGCTTGGTGGGGGGCTTGACCTACAATGAGCAGTTCTTC.